These 9 T cell receptor beta chains share one sample of origin, sequenced in a study of long-term antiretroviral therapy in people with HIV (dated by TCRdb to 2022 to 2024). The immunoSEQ hsTCRB v3.0 assay was used at survey level resolution for TRB variable region sequencing. Imported from immuneACCESS, the table was reduced by TCRdb to in-frame sequences with V and J called. These copies leave out some clones; in studies compared against another copy, an unresolved V gene accounts for under half, and the cause of the remainder is not known. This sample gives 33,000 or so clones in total; roughly 80% of them show up just once. The ten largest clones represent about an eighth of the sample. The source material was unsorted PBMCs, sampled 0.3 years after starting antiretroviral therapy. The receptors come from a man between 18 and 29 years old with HIV.

The chain joins TRBV5-3 to TRBJ2-3; 9 nucleotides align to TRBD2. TRBV5-3 is labeled an ORF, and its function is uncertain. The CDR3 extends over 15 amino acids. V shed 1 base, J shed 3 bases, and the junction held 3 bases outside the gene matches. CDR3 in DNA: TGTGCCAGAAGCTTGAGTAGCGGGAGTACAGATACGCAGTATTTT. Its translation is CARSLSSGSTDTQYF.

The chain is built from TRBV5-1 and TRBJ2-5; no clear D. Germline CDR1 and CDR2: SGHRS and YFSETQ. The V and J ends lost 1 base and 4 bases respectively, with 11 bases between them. This CDR3 contains 14 residues. The CDR3 loop is CASSLSTARETQYF. The CDR3 DNA reads TGCGCCAGCAGCTTGAGTACGGCCCGAGAGACCCAGTACTTC.

The V gene is TRBV29-1, the J gene TRBJ1-2; 7 bases fit TRBD1. Trimming took 0 bases from V and 5 from J; bases not matched to a gene: 6. CDR1 and CDR2 from the germline V gene are SQVTM and ANQGSEA. This CDR3 is built from 14 residues. Here the CDR3 reads CSVEDGRGVYGYTF. The CDR3 coding sequence is TGCAGCGTTGAAGATGGCAGGGGGGTATATGGCTACACCTTC.

The chain is built from TRBV7-8 and TRBJ2-2; D gene unclear. This CDR3 has 15 residues. V was trimmed by 2 bases and J by 0 bases, leaving 7 bases between them. Germline assignment: CDR1 SGHVS and CDR2 FQNEAQ. The chain's CDR3 is CASSLWGSNTGELFF. For the CDR3, the DNA is TGTGCCAGCAGCTTATGGGGATCGAACACCGGGGAGCTGTTTTTT.

In its sample, this clone was seen once. The CDR3 DNA reads TGTGCCAGCAACCCGTGGGGCCTCTTCTCCTACGAGCAGTACTTC. This sequence encodes CASNPWGLFSYEQYF. The chain uses TRBV7-9 and TRBJ2-7, with D perhaps matching TRBD1 (5 bases). CDR3 length: 15 amino acids. V was trimmed by 7 bases and J by 0 bases, leaving 16 bases between them. CDR1 and CDR2 (germline): SEHNR, FQNEAQ (reference sequence).

This clone was found a few times. The chain combines TRBV7-9 with TRBJ1-1; D gene ambiguous. From germline, CDR1 is SEHNR and CDR2 FQNEAQ (reference sequence). There are 14 residues in the CDR3. V was clipped by 1 base and J by 3 bases, with 9 bases between them. The chain's CDR3 is CASSLGGRDTEAFF. DNA for the CDR3: TGTGCCAGCAGCTTAGGAGGGAGGGACACTGAAGCTTTCTTT.

This chain links TRBV7-3 with TRBJ2-5; D may be TRBD1 or TRBD2 (5 bases each). Germline assignment: CDR1 SGHTA and CDR2 FQGTGA. V gave up 0 bases and J gave up 4 bases, with 6 bases separating them. The CDR3 covers 13 residues. CDR3 nucleotide sequence: TGTGCCAGCAGCTTAACAGGGACAGAGACCCAGTACTTC. Residues: CASSLTGTETQYF.

This clone was detected once. This chain connects TRBV28 to TRBJ2-7; TRBD2 matches 9 bases. Germline assignment: CDR1 MDHEN and CDR2 SYDVKM. Losses at the gene ends were 7 bases for V and 4 bases for J; bases not matched to a gene: 8. The CDR3 is 14 amino acids. CDR3 amino acids: CASTFSGRRYEQYF. CDR3 sequence (DNA): TGTGCCAGCACTTTCAGCGGGAGGAGGTACGAGCAGTACTTC.

The DNA of the CDR3 is TGTGCCAGCAGCTTTGGACCTTCTAGCACAGATACGCAGTATTTT. Translating it yields CASSFGPSSTDTQYF. J is TRBJ2-3 and V is TRBV5-6; no definite D call. Germline V gene data show CDR1 as SGHDT and CDR2 as YYEEEE. The CDR3 length is 15 residues. V was pared by 2 bases and J by 0 bases, with 10 bases between.